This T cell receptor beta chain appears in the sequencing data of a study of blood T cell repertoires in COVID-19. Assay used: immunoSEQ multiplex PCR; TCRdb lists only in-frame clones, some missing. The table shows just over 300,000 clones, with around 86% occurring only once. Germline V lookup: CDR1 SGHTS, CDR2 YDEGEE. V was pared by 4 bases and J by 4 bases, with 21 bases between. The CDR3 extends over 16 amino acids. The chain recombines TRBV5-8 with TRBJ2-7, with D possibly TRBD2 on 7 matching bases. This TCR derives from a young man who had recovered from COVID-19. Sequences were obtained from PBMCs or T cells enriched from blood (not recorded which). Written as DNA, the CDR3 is TGTGCCAGCAGCCGCCAGGTTGCGGGGGCCAGATACGAGCAGTACTTC. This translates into CASSRQVAGARYEQYF.